Following are 30 T cell receptor beta chains from one sample sequenced in a study of control samples from healthy donors and cancer patients. The data were produced by immunoSEQ multiplex PCR, yet TCRdb's version contains in-frame clones alone and is incomplete. The sample includes 130,000 to 150,000 clones, approximately 92% of them seen just once. The specimen was blood. The receptor source for this set is a man aged 25 to 40 in good health.

The chain recombines TRBV3-1 (or the pseudogene TRBV3-2) with TRBJ2-1, with 8 bases matching TRBD2. Germline V gene sequence: CDR1 LGHDT, CDR2 YNNKEL (reference sequence). V shed 8 bases and J 9 bases; nucleotides not matched to a gene: 15. The CDR3 sequence is 15 residues long. CDR3 loop: CASGWWLAGDGEQFF. Here the CDR3 DNA reads TGTGCCAGCGGATGGTGGCTAGCGGGTGACGGTGAGCAGTTCTTC.

This chain connects TRBV30 to TRBJ2-1; the D is unclear. The CDR3 extends over 13 amino acids. Between the trimmed V and J ends, which lost 2 bases and 2 bases, there was a span of 7 bases. The V gene's germline CDR1 is GTSNPN and CDR2 SVGIG (reference sequence). The CDR3: CAWSKWTYNEQFF. In DNA, the CDR3 is TGTGCCTGGAGTAAATGGACCTACAATGAGCAGTTCTTC.

The chain couples TRBV4-2 to TRBJ1-5; D remains ambiguous. The CDR3 covers 15 residues. Trimming shortened V by 3 bases and J by 0 bases, and 9 bases separated the two germline ends. The germline V gene has CDR1 LGHNA and CDR2 YNFKEQ. The CDR3 DNA sequence: TGTGCCAGCAGCCAGGGCATCCTTAGCAATCAGCCCCAGCATTTT. It is translated as CASSQGILSNQPQHF.

As concerns this clone: This CDR3 is also generated by other DNA sequences in the sample. V gene TRBV30 combines with J gene TRBJ2-3, with TRBD2 as a possible D gene (5 bases). The CDR3 loop spans 13 amino acids. Germline CDR1 GTSNPN, CDR2 SVGIG (reference sequence). Deletions cut 3 bases from V and 5 bases from J, with 12 bases between. The DNA for the CDR3 is TGTGCCTGGAGCCAAACGGGGATAGATACGCAGTATTTT. Protein product: CAWSQTGIDTQYF.

The chain has TRBV28 and TRBJ2-5; D call uncertain. Trimming pared 2 bases from V and 6 bases from J, leaving 19 bases between. Germline V gene sequence: CDR1 MDHEN, CDR2 SYDVKM. The CDR3 contains 16 residues. The CDR3 DNA sequence: TGTGCCAGCAGTTTAGGCGAACTCCCTAAGCTGCAGACCCAGTACTTC. It is translated as CASSLGELPKLQTQYF.

The chain employs TRBV24-1 and TRBJ1-2, with a tentative D call TRBD1 (5 bases). Trimming shortened V by 3 bases and J by 0 bases, and 16 bases separated the two germline ends. Looked up from germline, CDR1 is KGHDR and CDR2 is SFDVKD. This CDR3 has 17 amino acids. The CDR3 protein is CATSDGTLVGSNYGYTF. The CDR3 region has the DNA TGTGCCACCAGTGATGGGACCCTAGTGGGATCTAACTATGGCTACACCTTC.

This clone showed up just once. The gene calls are TRBV19 and TRBJ2-2; D might be TRBD1 or TRBD2, each matching 5 bases. The germline gives CDR1 LNHDA, CDR2 SQIVND (reference sequence). This CDR3 region has 16 residues. Trimming pared 4 bases from V and 7 bases from J, leaving 19 bases between. CDR3: CASSKRDGLRDGELFF. CDR3 DNA sequence: TGTGCCAGTAGTAAGAGGGACGGTTTAAGGGACGGGGAGCTGTTTTTT.

This chain joins TRBV24-1 and TRBJ2-5, with D tentatively TRBD2 (6 bases). V lost 5 bases and J 2 bases, leaving 14 bases between the germline ends. The CDR3 has 15 residues. The germline gives CDR1 KGHDR, CDR2 SFDVKD. CDR3 residues: CATSVGRNQQETQYF. The CDR3 DNA follows: TGTGCCACCAGTGTGGGGAGGAATCAGCAAGAGACCCAGTACTTC.

V is TRBV19 and J is TRBJ1-2; TRBD1 might be the D (6 bases). This CDR3 comprises 13 residues. Per the germline V gene, CDR1 is LNHDA and CDR2 is SQIVND (reference sequence). Trimming took 3 bases from V and 10 from J, leaving 15 bases between them. DNA for the CDR3: TGTGCCAGTAGTATCCGGACAGTCGCACCCTACACCTTC. Translating it yields CASSIRTVAPYTF.

This chain links TRBV4-1 with TRBJ2-7; 7 positions match TRBD1. The CDR3 spans 15 residues. The germline V gene has CDR1 MGHRA and CDR2 YSYEKL. Unmatched junction bases numbered 3, after V lost 1 base and J lost 0 bases. CDR3: CASSQGGGPSYEQYF. The DNA for the CDR3 is TGCGCCAGCAGCCAAGGAGGGGGCCCCTCCTACGAGCAGTACTTC.

The chain joins TRBV18 to TRBJ2-7; 12 nucleotides agree with TRBD1. The CDR3 length is 14 residues. The germline CDR1 and CDR2 sequences are KGHSH and LQKENI. With V trimmed by 4 bases and J by 7 bases, 5 bases remained unmatched. CDR3 residues: CASSRGQGAREQYF. CDR3 nucleotides: TGTGCCAGCTCACGGGGACAGGGGGCGCGTGAGCAGTACTTC.

Only one count was recorded for this clone. The chain is built from TRBV3-1 (or the pseudogene TRBV3-2) and TRBJ1-1; a possible D gene is TRBD1 (5 bases). This CDR3 is 13 amino acids long. Germline assignment: CDR1 LGHDT and CDR2 YNNKEL (reference sequence). The V end lost 2 bases, the J end lost 2 bases, and 6 bases lay between the germline ends. Written as DNA, the CDR3 is TGTGCCAGCAGCCAACAGGGAAACACTGAAGCTTTCTTT. Amino acid sequence: CASSQQGNTEAFF.

The V call is TRBV7-9, the J call TRBJ2-7; maybe TRBD2 (7 bases). The V end was cut by 5 bases, the J end by 5 bases, with 16 bases between. The CDR3 has 14 amino acids. In germline, CDR1 is SEHNR, CDR2 FQNEAQ (reference sequence). For the CDR3, the DNA is TGTGCCAGCAGCCTTGGGGGGGCGCTTAACGAGCAGTACTTC. It encodes CASSLGGALNEQYF.

The chain carries TRBV6-5 and TRBJ2-7; 9 nucleotides line up with TRBD1. The CDR3 has 14 amino acids. Germline CDR1 reads MNHEY; CDR2 reads SVGAGI. The V gene end was trimmed by 2 bases and the J gene end by 11 bases; junction bases not matched to a gene: 10. CDR3 in DNA: TGTGCCAGCAGTTACACCGGGACAGGGTTGATGGAGTACTTC. The encoded protein is CASSYTGTGLMEYF.

The chain joins TRBV7-9 to TRBJ2-1; 7 nucleotides align to TRBD1. Losses at the gene ends were 5 bases for V and 2 bases for J; bases not matched to a gene: 6. The CDR3 length is 15 residues. Germline V gene lookup returns CDR1 SEHNR and CDR2 FQNEAQ (reference sequence). DNA for the CDR3: TGTGCCAGCAGCACCTACAGGGGCGCCTACAATGAGCAGTTCTTC. This encodes CASSTYRGAYNEQFF. The full variable domain, with the rest looked up from reference TRBV7-9 and TRBJ2-1, is DTGVSQNPRHKITKRGQNVTFRCDPISEHNRLYWYRQTLGQGPEFLTYFQNEAQLEKSRLLSDRFSAERPKGSFSTLEIQRTEQGDSAMYLCASSTYRGAYNEQFFGPGTRLTVL.

This sequence joins TRBV28 and TRBJ1-1; D is uncertain. The CDR3 covers 12 residues. Between the trimmed V and J ends, which lost 7 bases and 0 bases, there was a span of 6 bases. Germline V gene lookup returns CDR1 MDHEN and CDR2 SYDVKM. CDR3 bases: TGTGCCAGCATTGAGCTGAACACTGAAGCTTTCTTT. It yields the protein CASIELNTEAFF.

The chain joins TRBV7-9 to TRBJ2-1; 10 nucleotides line up with TRBD2. The CDR3 totals 15 residues. The germline V gene has CDR1 SEHNR and CDR2 FQNEAQ (reference sequence). With 2 bases clipped from V and 6 bases from J, the junction kept 4 bases outside the gene matches. CDR3 coding DNA: TGTGCCAGCAGCTTATTGGCTAGCGGGAGCAATGAGCAGTTCTTC. Amino acid sequence: CASSLLASGSNEQFF.

The DNA of the CDR3 is TGTGCCAGCAGCCCCTTGTCCGAGCAGTACTTC. It is translated as CASSPLSEQYF. The chain recombines TRBV5-5 with TRBJ2-7; no clear D. The CDR3 has 11 amino acids. V lost 4 bases and J 6 bases, leaving 8 bases between the germline ends. Per germline, CDR1 SGHKS and CDR2 YYEKEE (reference sequence). Combining the CDR3 with reference TRBV5-5 and TRBJ2-7 gives the whole variable domain DAGVTQSPTHLIKTRGQQVTLRCSPISGHKSVSWYQQVLGQGPQFIFQYYEKEERGRGNFPDRFSARQFPNYSSELNVNALLLGDSALYLCASSPLSEQYFGPGTRLTVT.

The chain uses TRBV6-5 and TRBJ2-3; D is perhaps TRBD1 (6 bases). Germline CDR1 and CDR2: MNHEY and SVGAGI. With 4 bases removed from V and 0 bases from J, the gap between germline ends came to 11 bases. The CDR3 sequence is 15 residues long. Here the CDR3 DNA reads TGTGCCAGCAGTTCGACAGGATTTAGCACAGATACGCAGTATTTT. Translated: CASSSTGFSTDTQYF.

This chain joins TRBV15 and TRBJ2-5; a weak D match, TRBD1 (6 bases). Per the germline V gene, CDR1 is LNHNV and CDR2 is YYDKDF (reference sequence). The CDR3 has 12 residues. Trimming took off 5 bases at V and 3 bases at J, with 7 bases between the two ends. The CDR3 loop is CATSGQKETQYF. The CDR3 region has the DNA TGTGCCACCAGCGGACAGAAAGAGACCCAGTACTTC.

J is TRBJ2-1 and V is TRBV6-5; 10 bases fit TRBD2. Per germline, CDR1 MNHEY and CDR2 SVGAGI. V was pared by 2 bases and J by 5 bases, with 6 bases of the junction left unmatched. This CDR3 is built from 16 residues. This CDR3 reads CASSYGPLAGNNEQFF. CDR3 DNA: TGTGCCAGCAGTTACGGGCCACTAGCGGGGAACAATGAGCAGTTCTTC.

The V gene is TRBV28, the J gene TRBJ1-2; D is ambiguous. V lost 7 bases, J lost 7 bases, and 16 bases lay in between. Germline assignment: CDR1 MDHEN and CDR2 SYDVKM. This CDR3 comprises 13 residues. CDR3 bases: TGTGCCAGCAACTCGATGGCAGAGTTTGGCTACACCTTC. It specifies CASNSMAEFGYTF.

In its sample, this clone was seen a few times. J is TRBJ2-1 and V is TRBV2; D not resolved. This CDR3 contains 15 residues. The germline gives CDR1 SNHLY, CDR2 FYNNEI. V was trimmed by 6 bases and J by 4 bases, leaving 16 bases between them. The CDR3 DNA is TGTGCCAGCAGATCCCCTCCTTCTAGGTACAATGAGCAGTTCTTC. Translation: CASRSPPSRYNEQFF.

The chain is built from TRBV28 and TRBJ1-4; no firm D call. The V gene lost 4 bases and the J gene lost 7 bases, with 7 bases spanning the gap. Germline CDR1 reads MDHEN; CDR2 reads SYDVKM. This CDR3 is 12 amino acids long. Here the CDR3 DNA reads TGTGCCAGCAGTTCCGTAGTTGAAAAACTGTTTTTT. It codes for CASSSVVEKLFF. The whole variable domain, filled in from reference TRBV28 and TRBJ1-4, reads DVKVTQSSRYLVKRTGEKVFLECVQDMDHENMFWYRQDPGLGLRLIYFSYDVKMKEKGDIPEGYSVSREKKERFSLILESASTNQTSMYLCASSSVVEKLFFGSGTQLSVL.

The J gene is TRBJ2-7, the V gene TRBV12-5; D remains ambiguous. Trimming took off 0 bases at V and 0 bases at J, with 12 bases between the two ends. The CDR3 extends over 16 amino acids. Germline lookup yields CDR1 LGHNT and CDR2 FRNRAP. CDR3 amino acids: CASGLVLSRNSYEQYF. CDR3 bases: TGTGCTAGTGGTTTGGTACTTTCGCGGAACTCCTACGAGCAGTACTTC. The full variable domain, in which reference TRBV12-5 and TRBJ2-7 provide the parts outside the CDR3, is DARVTQTPRHKVTEMGQEVTMRCQPILGHNTVFWYRQTMMQGLELLAYFRNRAPLDDSGMPKDRFSAEMPDATLATLKIQPSEPRDSAVYFCASGLVLSRNSYEQYFGPGTRLTVT.

J is TRBJ2-3 and V is TRBV27; D is possibly TRBD1 or TRBD2 (5 bases each). The CDR3 totals 14 residues. V was cut by 3 bases and J by 5 bases, with 12 bases left in between. Germline V gene sequence: CDR1 MNHEY, CDR2 SMNVEV (reference sequence). CDR3 sequence: CASSFQGVEDTQYF. In DNA, the CDR3 is TGTGCCAGCAGTTTTCAGGGAGTAGAAGATACGCAGTATTTT.

This sequence joins TRBV28 and TRBJ1-1, with D possibly TRBD1 on 5 matching bases. This CDR3 has 12 amino acids. Looked up from germline, CDR1 is MDHEN and CDR2 is SYDVKM. Trimming left V 3 bases short and J 8 bases short, with 10 bases between. CDR3 sequence: CASSLGPQEAFF. The DNA for the CDR3 is TGTGCCAGCAGTTTGGGGCCACAAGAAGCTTTCTTT. The whole variable domain, remainder taken from reference TRBV28 and TRBJ1-1, is DVKVTQSSRYLVKRTGEKVFLECVQDMDHENMFWYRQDPGLGLRLIYFSYDVKMKEKGDIPEGYSVSREKKERFSLILESASTNQTSMYLCASSLGPQEAFFGQGTRLTVV.

This rearrangement joins TRBV7-9 to TRBJ2-7; D is tentatively TRBD1 or TRBD2 (5 bases each). The CDR3 is 17 residues long. V gave up 4 bases and J gave up 0 bases, with 19 bases separating them. The germline V gene has CDR1 SEHNR and CDR2 FQNEAQ (reference sequence). CDR3 sequence reads: CASSSSSGDQSSYEQYF. The CDR3 coding sequence is TGTGCCAGCAGCTCCTCTAGTGGGGACCAAAGCTCCTACGAGCAGTACTTC.

This clone was seen a handful of times. V usage is TRBV7-9 and J usage is TRBJ2-7; D gene unclear. Per germline, CDR1 SEHNR and CDR2 FQNEAQ (reference sequence). The V and J ends lost 0 bases and 2 bases respectively, with 11 bases between them. CDR3 length: 15 amino acids. The CDR3 bases are TGTGCCAGCAGCTTAGCAGGCGACCCAACCTACGAGCAGTACTTC. Its translation: CASSLAGDPTYEQYF. Together with reference TRBV7-9 and TRBJ2-7, the CDR3 gives the full variable domain: DTGVSQNPRHKITKRGQNVTFRCDPISEHNRLYWYRQTLGQGPEFLTYFQNEAQLEKSRLLSDRFSAERPKGSFSTLEIQRTEQGDSAMYLCASSLAGDPTYEQYFGPGTRLTVT.

The chain joins TRBV24-1 to TRBJ1-5; TRBD1 agrees at 8 bases. Germline CDR1 KGHDR, CDR2 SFDVKD. The CDR3 contains 14 residues. Trimming removed 5 bases from V and 6 bases from J; junction bases left unmatched: 5. The CDR3 region has the DNA TGTGCCACCAGTGGCCAGGGGGCAAGTCAGCCCCAGCATTTT. It specifies CATSGQGASQPQHF.